This TCR beta chain was identified during a study of identical twins. Study results and limitations: Out-of-frame alpha sequences that twins shared showed excess low generation probability.

Trimming removed 0 bases from V and 7 bases from J, with 3 bases in between. The CDR3 consists of 11 residues. Germline V gene lookup returns CDR1 SGHTA and CDR2 FQGNSA. The sample holds a few counts of this clonotype. No antigen is known for it. A universal primer site arose from template switching, and cDNA bore unique molecular identifiers. TCRdb used MiXCR to reprocess the 5' RACE reads, holding one entry per CDR3 protein. The data contain around 530,000 distinct CDR3 sequences, over 12% of them singletons. These records were also assigned to another study, of yellow fever vaccine responses in identical twins. As that report states: Twins reportedly appeared to share part of their vaccine T cell response while keeping part individual.

The chain links TRBV7-2 to TRBJ1-1; D call uncertain. The TCR comes from a woman under 30 in good health. The specimen was CD4+ T cells sorted from blood. The DNA of the CDR3 is TGTGCCAGCAGCTTAGCCATTGAAGCTTTCTTT. Encoded protein: CASSLAIEAFF.